These 12 T cell receptor beta chains were all obtained from the same sample, sequenced in a study of regulatory T cells in long-lasting Graves disease. The time point denotes: persistent/refractory GD, antithyroid drugs over 5 years with positive TRAb. The authors made the TCR library using RNA they extracted from PBMCs. Researchers made TCR beta libraries by using iRepertoire HTBI primers and running Arm-PCR on CDR3 regions. One entry per CDR3 protein, called by TCRdb with MiXCR from the multiplex PCR reads. The sample consists of more than 300,000 distinct CDR3 sequences, about 20% of them appearing once. This sample comprised peripheral blood mononuclear cells (PBMCs), obtained when the disease was refractory, from a patient treated with antithyroid drugs. The receptors shown here come from a female donor with Graves disease.

This clonotype was detected many times. The chain employs TRBV7-2 and TRBJ2-7; D remains unclear. The V end was cut by 1 base, the J end by 4 bases, with 8 bases between. The CDR3 totals 13 residues. Germline CDR1 and CDR2: SGHTA and FQGNSA. The DNA for the CDR3 is TGTGCCAGCAGCTTAGGCCGGGTTTACGAGCAGTACTTC. This translates into CASSLGRVYEQYF.

Remarks on this clonotype: A much more abundant neighbour one base away suggests this may be a read error. This sequence joins TRBV6-2 or TRBV6-3 and TRBJ1-4; 12 positions agree with TRBD1. The CDR3 is 14 residues long. Germline V gene sequence: CDR1 MNHEY, CDR2 SVGEGT. CDR3 in amino acids: CASSTGTGGFKLSF. CDR3 DNA sequence: TGTGCCAGCAGTACCGGGACAGGGGGCTTTAAGCTGTCTTTT.

There are many counts of this clonotype. The chain joins TRBV7-8 to TRBJ2-6; 8 bases are shared with TRBD1. This CDR3 is 17 amino acids long. CDR1 is SGHVS, CDR2 FQNEAQ, per germline. V shed 3 bases, J shed 0 bases, and the junction held 4 bases outside the gene matches. This CDR3 is CASSFTGGNSGANVLTF. The CDR3 nucleotides read TGTGCCAGCAGCTTCACAGGGGGGAACTCTGGGGCCAACGTCCTGACTTTC.

V gene TRBV11-2 combines with J gene TRBJ1-3, with a weak D call TRBD1 (5 bases). Germline CDR1 SGHAT, CDR2 FQNNGV. The CDR3 consists of 17 residues. V lost 1 base and J lost 1, with 14 bases in between. In DNA, the CDR3 is TGTGCCAGCAGCTTAGTTGGGACCCGAACATCTGGAAACACCATATATTTT. Translating gives CASSLVGTRTSGNTIYF.

This clonotype appeared many times. The chain recombines TRBV28 with TRBJ1-4; 7 bases line up with TRBD1. After removal of 5 bases from V and 7 bases from J, the junction contained 10 bases not matched to a gene. From germline, CDR1 is MDHEN and CDR2 SYDVKM. The length of the CDR3 is 15 residues. As DNA, the CDR3 is TGTGCCAGCAGTATACTGACAGGGCGGACTGAAAAACTGTTTTTT. Translated, it gives CASSILTGRTEKLFF. The variable domain in full, with the rest retrieved from reference TRBV28 and TRBJ1-4, is DVKVTQSSRYLVKRTGEKVFLECVQDMDHENMFWYRQDPGLGLRLIYFSYDVKMKEKGDIPEGYSVSREKKERFSLILESASTNQTSMYLCASSILTGRTEKLFFGSGTQLSVL.

The chain employs TRBV20-1 and TRBJ2-2; D is perhaps TRBD1 or TRBD2 (5 bases each). The CDR3 runs to 17 residues. From germline, CDR1 is DFQATT and CDR2 SNEGSKA (reference sequence). Trimming shortened V by 3 bases and J by 8 bases, and 25 bases separated the two germline ends. In DNA, the CDR3 is TGCAGTGCTAGGGAAGAAGGTGGGGGTTCTCGAAGTGGGGAGCTGTTTTTT. Translation: CSAREEGGGSRSGELFF.

The sample holds one count of this clonotype. The genes are TRBV19 and TRBJ1-5; D uncertain. The CDR3 has 15 amino acids. The germline V gene has CDR1 LNHDA and CDR2 SQIVND (reference sequence). Trimming removed 5 bases at V and 0 bases at J, with 11 bases between. The CDR3 sequence is CASSWATYSNQPQHF. As DNA, the CDR3 is TGTGCCAGTAGTTGGGCAACTTATAGCAATCAGCCCCAGCATTTT.

This clonotype has ten or more counts. This chain joins TRBV27 and TRBJ2-6, with D hard to call. CDR1 and CDR2 from the germline V gene are MNHEY and SMNVEV (reference sequence). Trimming took off 10 bases at V and 2 bases at J, with 9 bases between the two ends. The CDR3 sequence is 13 residues long. CDR3 bases: TGTGCCACCCACCCGGCTGGGGCCAACGTCCTGACTTTC. Its translation: CATHPAGANVLTF. The full variable domain, completed using reference TRBV27 and TRBJ2-6, is EAQVTQNPRYLITVTGKKLTVTCSQNMNHEYMSWYRQDPGLGLRQIYYSMNVEVTDKGDVPEGYKVSRKEKRNFPLILESPSPNQTSLYFCATHPAGANVLTFGAGSRLTVL.

V usage is TRBV5-1 and J usage is TRBJ2-2; D may match TRBD1 or TRBD2 (5 bases each). The CDR3 consists of 13 residues. CDR1 and CDR2 from the germline V gene are SGHRS and YFSETQ. The V end was cut by 4 bases, the J end by 7 bases, with 11 bases between. As DNA, the CDR3 is TGCGCCAGCAGCACGGGACGGAACGGGGAGCTGTTTTTT. It encodes CASSTGRNGELFF. Complete variable domain (other parts from reference TRBV5-1 and TRBJ2-2): KAGVTQTPRYLIKTRGQQVTLSCSPISGHRSVSWYQQTPGQGLQFLFEYFSETQRNKGNFPGRFSGRQFSNSRSEMNVSTLELGDSALYLCASSTGRNGELFFGEGSRLTVL.

In its sample, this clonotype was seen many times. This chain joins TRBV29-1 and TRBJ1-2; 8 bases fit TRBD1. Germline trimming cut 4 bases from V and 1 base from J; bases unmatched to any gene: 8. The CDR3 is 15 residues long. Germline V gene data show CDR1 as SQVTM and CDR2 as ANQGSEA. The CDR3 sequence is CSVAGQAFVNYGYTF. The CDR3 coding sequence is TGCAGCGTTGCGGGACAGGCGTTTGTTAACTATGGCTACACCTTC.

V and J are TRBV7-9 and TRBJ2-2, with a tentative D call TRBD1 (5 bases). This CDR3 spans 15 amino acids. Germline CDR1 and CDR2: SEHNR and FQNEAQ (reference sequence). Between the trimmed V and J ends, which lost 3 bases and 1 base, there was a span of 9 bases. The CDR3 region has the DNA TGTGCCAGCAGCTTCGCAGGGCGGAACACCGGGGAGCTGTTTTTT. Protein sequence: CASSFAGRNTGELFF.

The V and J genes are TRBV3-1 and TRBJ1-3, with D uncertain. The germline gives CDR1 LGHDT, CDR2 YNNKEL (reference sequence). CDR3 size: 14 residues. The V gene lost 0 bases and the J gene lost 3 bases, with 6 bases spanning the gap. In nucleotides, the CDR3 is TGTGCCAGCAGCCAAGAGGACCGTGGAAACACCATATATTTT. This encodes CASSQEDRGNTIYF.